This TCR beta chain was documented in a study of blood T cell repertoires in COVID-19. The repertoire was sequenced with immunoSEQ multiplex PCR; TCRdb's copy has only in-frame clones and lacks some. The sample gives roughly 70,000 clones, around 79% of which show up once; approximately 24% is in the top ten. The CDR3 loop spans 15 amino acids. The germline V and J ends were trimmed by 2 bases and 5 bases, with 15 bases remaining between them. Germline V gene lookup returns CDR1 MNHNS and CDR2 SASEGT. The rearrangement links TRBV6-1 to TRBJ1-1, with D unresolved. This sequence originates from a man aged 60 to 75 with acute or convalescent COVID-19. The sample consisted of peripheral blood. The DNA for the CDR3 is TGTGCCAGCAGTGAAAAACTACTACTAAGTACTGAAGCTTTCTTT. It codes for CASSEKLLLSTEAFF.